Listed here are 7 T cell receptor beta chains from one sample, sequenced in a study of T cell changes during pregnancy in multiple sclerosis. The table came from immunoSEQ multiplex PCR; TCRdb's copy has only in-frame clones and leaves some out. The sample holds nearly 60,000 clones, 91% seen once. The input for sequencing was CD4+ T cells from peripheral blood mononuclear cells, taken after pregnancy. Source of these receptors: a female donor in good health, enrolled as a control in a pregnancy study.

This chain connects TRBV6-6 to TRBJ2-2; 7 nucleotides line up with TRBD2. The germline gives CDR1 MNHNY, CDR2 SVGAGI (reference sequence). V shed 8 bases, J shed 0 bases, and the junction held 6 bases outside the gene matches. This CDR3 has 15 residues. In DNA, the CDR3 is TGTGCCAGCGTTTGGGAGGGCACGAACACCGGGGAGCTGTTTTTT. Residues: CASVWEGTNTGELFF.

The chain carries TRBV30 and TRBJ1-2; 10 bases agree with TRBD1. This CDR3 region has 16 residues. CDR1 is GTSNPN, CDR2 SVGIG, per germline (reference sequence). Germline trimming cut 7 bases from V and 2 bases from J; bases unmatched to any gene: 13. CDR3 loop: CASARDRGPLNYGYTF. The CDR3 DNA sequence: TGTGCCTCGGCCCGGGACAGGGGCCCCTTAAACTATGGCTACACCTTC.

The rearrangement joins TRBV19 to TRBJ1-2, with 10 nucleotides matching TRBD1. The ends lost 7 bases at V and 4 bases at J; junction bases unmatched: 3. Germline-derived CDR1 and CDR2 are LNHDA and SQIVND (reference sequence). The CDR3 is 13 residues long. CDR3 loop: CASNRDRGYGYTF. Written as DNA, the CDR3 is TGTGCCAGTAACAGGGACAGGGGCTATGGCTACACCTTC.

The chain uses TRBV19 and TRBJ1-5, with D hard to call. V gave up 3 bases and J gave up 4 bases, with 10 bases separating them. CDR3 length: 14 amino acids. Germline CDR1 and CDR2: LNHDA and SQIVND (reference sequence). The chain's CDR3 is CASSIGSPNQPQHF. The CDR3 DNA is TGTGCCAGTAGTATCGGGAGCCCTAATCAGCCCCAGCATTTT.

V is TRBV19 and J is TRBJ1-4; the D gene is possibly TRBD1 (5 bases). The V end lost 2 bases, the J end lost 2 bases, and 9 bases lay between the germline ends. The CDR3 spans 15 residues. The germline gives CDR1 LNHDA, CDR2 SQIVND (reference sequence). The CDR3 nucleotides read TGTGCCAGTAGTATAAGTTCAGGGACTAATGAAAAACTGTTTTTT. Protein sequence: CASSISSGTNEKLFF.

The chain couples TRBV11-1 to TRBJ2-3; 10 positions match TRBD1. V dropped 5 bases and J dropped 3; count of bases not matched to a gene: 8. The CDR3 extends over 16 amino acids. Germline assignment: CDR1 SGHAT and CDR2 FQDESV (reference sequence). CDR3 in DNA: TGTGCCAGCAGCCCGGGGGACAGGGGATTGACAGATACGCAGTATTTT. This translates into CASSPGDRGLTDTQYF.

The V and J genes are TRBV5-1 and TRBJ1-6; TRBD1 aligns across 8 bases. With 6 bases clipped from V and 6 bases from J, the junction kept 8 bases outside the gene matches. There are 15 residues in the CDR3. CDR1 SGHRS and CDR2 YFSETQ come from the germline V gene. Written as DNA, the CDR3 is TGCGCCAGCAATCCCCAGGGGGCAGGTAATTCACCCCTCCACTTT. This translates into CASNPQGAGNSPLHF.